The rows below give T cell receptor beta chains drawn from one sample of a study of T cell responses to AZD1222 COVID-19 vaccine. TCRdb's table, derived via immunoSEQ multiplex PCR, lists solely in-frame clones and lacks some. The data contain fewer than 150,000 clones, about 90% of them singletons. The material sequenced was peripheral blood, taken on day 0 of AZD1222 vaccination. The receptors shown here come from an adult in good health. Each CDR3 is given with its conserved first and last residue. Each record gives: CDR3 length, clone size, J gene, V gene, D gene, CDR3 DNA, CDR3 protein. The D gene is left open where the match is weak. Expanded clones are given a class, and other clones once, few, many or no size at all.

length: 14; size: NA; J: TRBJ2-2; V: TRBV14; D: TRBD2; DNA: TGTGCCAGCAGCCGCGGGGGGGCCGGCGGGGAGCTGTTTTTT; CDR3: CASSRGGAGGELFF
length: 17; size: once; J: TRBJ2-7; V: TRBV28; D: NA; DNA: TGTGCCAGCAGTTTGATACCCCCCGCAGGGGGGGTCCACGAGCAGTACTTC; CDR3: CASSLIPPAGGVHEQYF
length: 14; size: NA; J: TRBJ1-2; V: TRBV12-5; D: NA; DNA: TGTGCTAGTGGTTTGGGGGGTTGGGGCTATGGCTACACCTTC; CDR3: CASGLGGWGYGYTF
length: 17; size: NA; J: TRBJ2-5; V: TRBV9; D: TRBD2; DNA: TGTGCCAGCAGCGTCGGGCGGGGGGGCCTCATGTCAGAGACCCAGTACTTC; CDR3: CASSVGRGGLMSETQYF
length: 13; size: NA; J: TRBJ1-1; V: TRBV7-9; D: NA; DNA: TGTGCCAGCAGGCCCGACGGGAACACTGAAGCTTTCTTT; CDR3: CASRPDGNTEAFF
length: 16; size: NA; J: TRBJ1-2; V: TRBV10-3; D: NA; DNA: TGTGCCATCAGTGAGCGCCTGACAGGCCAGGGCTATGGCTACACCTTC; CDR3: CAISERLTGQGYGYTF
length: 17; size: few; J: TRBJ1-5; V: TRBV4-1; D: TRBD1; DNA: TGCGCCAGCAGCCAAGTAAGGGGGCCCTTAAGTAATCAGCCCCAGCATTTT; CDR3: CASSQVRGPLSNQPQHF
length: 11; size: few; J: TRBJ1-1; V: TRBV29-1; D: NA; DNA: TGCAGCGTTCTGGGGGGCACTGAAGCTTTCTTT; CDR3: CSVLGGTEAFF
length: 13; size: NA; J: TRBJ2-7; V: TRBV28; D: NA; DNA: TGTGCCAGCAGTCTCGGAGGGCCCTACGAGCAGTACTTC; CDR3: CASSLGGPYEQYF
length: 17; size: few; J: TRBJ2-4; V: TRBV2; D: TRBD2; DNA: TGTGCCAGCAGTGGGCGACTAGCGGGGGCCGTAAAAAACATTCAGTACTTC; CDR3: CASSGRLAGAVKNIQYF
length: 14; size: NA; J: TRBJ2-3; V: TRBV6-1; D: NA; DNA: TGTGCCAGCAGTGAAGGGCATCCCTCAGATACGCAGTATTTT; CDR3: CASSEGHPSDTQYF
length: 16; size: NA; J: TRBJ2-5; V: TRBV13; D: NA; DNA: TGTGCCAGCAGCCAAAGGACACTGCCTACAACGCAGACCCAGTACTTC; CDR3: CASSQRTLPTTQTQYF
length: 15; size: NA; J: TRBJ1-5; V: TRBV2; D: NA; DNA: TGTGCCAGCAGTGAAGAGGGGGGCGTGGGGCAGCCCCAGCATTTT; CDR3: CASSEEGGVGQPQHF
length: 15; size: few; J: TRBJ1-1; V: TRBV7-9; D: TRBD1; DNA: TGTGCCAGCCTCCTCCAGGTACAGGGGGCAAGTGAAGCTTTCTTT; CDR3: CASLLQVQGASEAFF
length: 13; size: NA; J: TRBJ1-5; V: TRBV19; D: NA; DNA: TGTGCCAGTAAGACAGCAAGCAATCAGCCCCAGCATTTT; CDR3: CASKTASNQPQHF
length: 15; size: NA; J: TRBJ1-1; V: TRBV15; D: NA; DNA: TGTGCCACCAGCGGCTGGACGGGTTATAACACTGAAGCTTTCTTT; CDR3: CATSGWTGYNTEAFF
length: 16; size: few; J: TRBJ2-2; V: TRBV7-2; D: TRBD1; DNA: TGTGCCAGCAGCCTGCGGACAGGGGGACGGTCCGGGGAGCTGTTTTTT; CDR3: CASSLRTGGRSGELFF
length: 15; size: once; J: TRBJ1-1; V: TRBV7-9; D: NA; DNA: TGTGCCAGCAGTTTGGGGGGCACGGAGAACACTGAAGCTTTCTTT; CDR3: CASSLGGTENTEAFF
length: 11; size: NA; J: TRBJ2-7; V: TRBV29-1; D: NA; DNA: TGCAGCGTTGACGAGGGCGGAGAGCAGTACTTC; CDR3: CSVDEGGEQYF
length: 13; size: NA; J: TRBJ1-6; V: TRBV7-3; D: NA; DNA: TGTGCCAGCAGCCTCCAGGGGCGCTCACCCCTCCACTTT; CDR3: CASSLQGRSPLHF
length: 18; size: NA; J: TRBJ2-2; V: TRBV4-3; D: NA; DNA: TGCGCCAGCAGCCAAGAAAGGACGGGGGCCGCGAACACCGGGGAGCTGTTTTTT; CDR3: CASSQERTGAANTGELFF
length: 15; size: NA; J: TRBJ1-3; V: TRBV25-1; D: NA; DNA: TGTGCCAGCAGTGAATTAGGCAGGCCGGGAAACACCATATATTTT; CDR3: CASSELGRPGNTIYF
length: 18; size: NA; J: TRBJ1-3; V: TRBV7-6; D: NA; DNA: TGTGCCAGCAGCTCCGAGGCCCCCAGGGCCCGCTCTGGAAACACCATATATTTT; CDR3: CASSSEAPRARSGNTIYF
length: 12; size: NA; J: TRBJ1-1; V: TRBV30; D: TRBD1; DNA: TGTGCCTGGAGAGAACCAGGGGGCGCCCCTTTCTTT; CDR3: CAWREPGGAPFF
length: 15; size: NA; J: TRBJ1-5; V: TRBV6-5; D: NA; DNA: TGTGCCAGCAGCGCAGTGGTCTATAGCAATCAGCCCCAGCATTTT; CDR3: CASSAVVYSNQPQHF
length: 14; size: once; J: TRBJ2-5; V: TRBV24-1; D: NA; DNA: TGTGCCACCAGTGAAAGTGGGGTCCAAGAGACCCAGTACTTC; CDR3: CATSESGVQETQYF
length: 14; size: NA; J: TRBJ2-3; V: TRBV30; D: NA; DNA: TGTGCCTGGAGACGTCCCGGCGGGGCAGATACGCAGTATTTT; CDR3: CAWRRPGGADTQYF
length: 14; size: NA; J: TRBJ2-7; V: TRBV24-1; D: TRBD2; DNA: TGTGCCACCAGTCCAGCGGGATCCTCCTACGAGCAGTACTTC; CDR3: CATSPAGSSYEQYF
length: 12; size: NA; J: TRBJ1-2; V: TRBV5-1; D: NA; DNA: TGCGCCAGCAGCTCCGGACAGACTGGCTACACCTTC; CDR3: CASSSGQTGYTF
length: 15; size: NA; J: TRBJ2-2; V: TRBV19; D: NA; DNA: TGTGCCAGTAGTATTGGTCCGGCGAACACCGGGGAGCTGTTTTTT; CDR3: CASSIGPANTGELFF
length: 17; size: NA; J: TRBJ1-6; V: TRBV7-4; D: TRBD1; DNA: TGTGCCAGCAGCTTAAGACAGGGGCGCCCCTTTAATTCACCCCTCCACTTT; CDR3: CASSLRQGRPFNSPLHF
length: 15; size: NA; J: TRBJ1-4; V: TRBV29-1; D: NA; DNA: TGCAGCGTTGTTTTGTTGGGGGACCTAAATGAAAAACTGTTTTTT; CDR3: CSVVLLGDLNEKLFF
length: 16; size: NA; J: TRBJ2-2; V: TRBV5-1; D: NA; DNA: TGCGCCAGCAGCTTACGGGTGGACGCGAACACCGGGGAGCTGTTTTTT; CDR3: CASSLRVDANTGELFF
length: 16; size: few; J: TRBJ2-7; V: TRBV6-5; D: NA; DNA: TGTGCCAGCAGTTATGTTCGGCCCCCAGGGACCTACGAGCAGTACTTC; CDR3: CASSYVRPPGTYEQYF
length: 15; size: few; J: TRBJ1-5; V: TRBV6-5; D: NA; DNA: TGTGCCAGCAGTCCCCGGGGCAGCTACAATCAGCCCCAGCATTTT; CDR3: CASSPRGSYNQPQHF
length: 15; size: NA; J: TRBJ1-1; V: TRBV5-1; D: TRBD1; DNA: TGCGCCAGCAGCTGGGCCGGGACAGGGGCCACTGAAGCTTTCTTT; CDR3: CASSWAGTGATEAFF
length: 13; size: NA; J: TRBJ1-1; V: TRBV4-1; D: NA; DNA: TGCGCCAGCAGCCCCCAGGGTGACACTGAAGCTTTCTTT; CDR3: CASSPQGDTEAFF
length: 14; size: few; J: TRBJ1-5; V: TRBV7-9; D: NA; DNA: TGTGCCAGCCGCGGCGGGACGAGCAATCAGCCCCAGCATTTT; CDR3: CASRGGTSNQPQHF
length: 14; size: NA; J: TRBJ2-5; V: TRBV7-6; D: NA; DNA: TGTGCCAGCAGCTTAGGTTCGGGGTCAGAGACCCAGTACTTC; CDR3: CASSLGSGSETQYF